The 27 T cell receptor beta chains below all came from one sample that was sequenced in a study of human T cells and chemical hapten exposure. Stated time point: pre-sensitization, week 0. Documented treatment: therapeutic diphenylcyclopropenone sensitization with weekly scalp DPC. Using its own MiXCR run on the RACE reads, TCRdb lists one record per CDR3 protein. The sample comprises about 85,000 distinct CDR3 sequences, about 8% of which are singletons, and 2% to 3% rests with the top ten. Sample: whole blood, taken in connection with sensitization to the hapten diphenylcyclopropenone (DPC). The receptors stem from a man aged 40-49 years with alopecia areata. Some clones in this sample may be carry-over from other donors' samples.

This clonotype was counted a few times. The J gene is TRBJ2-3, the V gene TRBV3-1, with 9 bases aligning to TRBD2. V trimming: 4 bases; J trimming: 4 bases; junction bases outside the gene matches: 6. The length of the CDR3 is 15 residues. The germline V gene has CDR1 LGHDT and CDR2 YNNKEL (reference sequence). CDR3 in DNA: TGTGCCAGCAGCCTGGATAGCGGGAGTTCAGATACGCAGTATTTT. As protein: CASSLDSGSSDTQYF.

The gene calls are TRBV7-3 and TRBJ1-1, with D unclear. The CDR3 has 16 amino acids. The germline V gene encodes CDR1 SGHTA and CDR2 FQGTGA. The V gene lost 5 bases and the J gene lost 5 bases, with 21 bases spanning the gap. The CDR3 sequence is CASSPRPGLSGTEAFF. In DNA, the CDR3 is TGTGCCAGCAGCCCTAGACCTGGACTTTCGGGAACTGAAGCTTTCTTT. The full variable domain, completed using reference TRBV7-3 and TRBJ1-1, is GAGVSQTPSNKVTEKGKYVELRCDPISGHTALYWYRQSLGQGPEFLIYFQGTGAADDSGLPNDRFFAVRPEGSVSTLKIQRTERGDSAVYLCASSPRPGLSGTEAFFGQGTRLTVV.

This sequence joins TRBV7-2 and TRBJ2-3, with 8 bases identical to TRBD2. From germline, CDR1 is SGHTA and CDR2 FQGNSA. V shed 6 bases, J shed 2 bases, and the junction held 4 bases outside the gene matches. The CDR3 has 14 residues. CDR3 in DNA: TGTGCCAGCAGTCCACTAGCGGACACAGATACGCAGTATTTT. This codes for CASSPLADTDTQYF.

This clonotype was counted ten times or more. The CDR3: CASSKTDSEAFF. CDR3 bases: TGTGCCAGCAGTAAGACAGACAGTGAAGCTTTCTTT. The gene calls are TRBV6-2 or TRBV6-3 and TRBJ1-1, with D possibly being TRBD1 (5 bases). With 5 bases removed from V and 7 bases from J, the gap between germline ends came to 11 bases. The germline V gene encodes CDR1 MNHEY and CDR2 SVGEGT. The CDR3 consists of 12 residues.

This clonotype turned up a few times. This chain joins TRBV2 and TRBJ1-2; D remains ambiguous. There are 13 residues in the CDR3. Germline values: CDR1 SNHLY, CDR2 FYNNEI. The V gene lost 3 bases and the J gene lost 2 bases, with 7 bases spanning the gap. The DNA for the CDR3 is TGTGCCAGCAGTGATCAGAACAACTATGGCTACACCTTC. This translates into CASSDQNNYGYTF.

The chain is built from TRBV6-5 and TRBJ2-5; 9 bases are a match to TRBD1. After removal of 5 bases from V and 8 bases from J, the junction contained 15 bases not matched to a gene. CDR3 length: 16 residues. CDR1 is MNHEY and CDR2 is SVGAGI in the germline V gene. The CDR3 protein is CASSEDMPGQGRTQYF. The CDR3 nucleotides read TGTGCCAGCAGTGAAGATATGCCGGGACAGGGTAGAACCCAGTACTTC.

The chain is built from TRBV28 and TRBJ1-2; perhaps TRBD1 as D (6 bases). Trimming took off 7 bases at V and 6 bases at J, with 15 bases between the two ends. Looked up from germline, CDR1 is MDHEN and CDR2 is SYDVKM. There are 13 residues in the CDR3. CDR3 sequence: CASIDQGTHGYTF. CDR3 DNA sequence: TGTGCCAGCATCGATCAGGGGACCCATGGCTACACCTTC.

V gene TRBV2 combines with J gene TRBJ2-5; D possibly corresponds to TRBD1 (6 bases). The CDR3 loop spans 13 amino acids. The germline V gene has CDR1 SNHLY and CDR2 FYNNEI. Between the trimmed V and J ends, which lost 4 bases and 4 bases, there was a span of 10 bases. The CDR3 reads CASSGTALETQYF. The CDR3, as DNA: TGTGCCAGCAGTGGGACAGCCCTAGAGACCCAGTACTTC.

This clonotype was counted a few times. Here the CDR3 reads CASSNTGYQPQHF. The CDR3 bases are TGTGCCAGTAGTAACACAGGGTATCAGCCCCAGCATTTT. The genes are TRBV19 and TRBJ1-5; TRBD1 is a possible D gene (6 bases). This CDR3 is 13 amino acids long. The germline V and J ends were trimmed by 4 bases and 5 bases, with 9 bases remaining between them. The germline CDR1 and CDR2 sequences are LNHDA and SQIVND (reference sequence).

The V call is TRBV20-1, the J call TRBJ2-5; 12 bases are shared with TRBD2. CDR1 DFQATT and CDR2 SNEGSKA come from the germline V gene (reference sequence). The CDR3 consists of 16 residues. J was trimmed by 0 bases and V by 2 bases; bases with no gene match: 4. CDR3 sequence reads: CSARLLAGGNQETQYF. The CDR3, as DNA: TGCAGTGCTAGATTACTAGCGGGAGGAAACCAAGAGACCCAGTACTTC.

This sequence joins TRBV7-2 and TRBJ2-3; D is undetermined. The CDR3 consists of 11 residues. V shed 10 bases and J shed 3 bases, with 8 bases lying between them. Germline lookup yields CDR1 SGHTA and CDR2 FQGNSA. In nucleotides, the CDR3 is TGTGCCACTCAGTGGACAGATACGCAGTATTTT. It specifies CATQWTDTQYF.

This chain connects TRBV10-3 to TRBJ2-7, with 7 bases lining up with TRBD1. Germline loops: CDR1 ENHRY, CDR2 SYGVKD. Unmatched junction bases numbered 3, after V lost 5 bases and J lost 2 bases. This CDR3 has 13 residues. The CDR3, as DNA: TGTGCCATCAGTCCGGGACAGACCTACGAGCAGTACGTC. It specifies CAISPGQTYEQYV.

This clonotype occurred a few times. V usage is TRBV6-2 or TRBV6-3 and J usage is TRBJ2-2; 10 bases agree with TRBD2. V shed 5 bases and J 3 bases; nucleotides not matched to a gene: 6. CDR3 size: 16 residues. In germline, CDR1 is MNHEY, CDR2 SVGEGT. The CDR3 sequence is CASSHGLAVDTGELFF. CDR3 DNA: TGTGCCAGCAGTCACGGACTAGCGGTTGACACCGGGGAGCTGTTTTTT.

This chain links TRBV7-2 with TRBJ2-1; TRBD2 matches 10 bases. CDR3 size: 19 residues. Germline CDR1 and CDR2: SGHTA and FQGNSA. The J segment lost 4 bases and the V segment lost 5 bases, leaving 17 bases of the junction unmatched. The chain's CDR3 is CASSPLEGGTSVFYNEQFF. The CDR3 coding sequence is TGTGCCAGCAGCCCCTTAGAAGGGGGGACTAGCGTCTTTTACAATGAGCAGTTCTTC. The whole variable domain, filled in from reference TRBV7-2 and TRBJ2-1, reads GAGVSQSPSNKVTEKGKDVELRCDPISGHTALYWYRQSLGQGLEFLIYFQGNSAPDKSGLPSDRFSAERTGGSVSTLTIQRTQQEDSAVYLCASSPLEGGTSVFYNEQFFGPGTRLTVL.

The CDR3 is CASGTGSIIVQPQHF. The CDR3 nucleotides read TGTGCCAGCGGGACCGGGAGCATTATAGTTCAGCCCCAGCATTTT. The chain carries TRBV6-2 or TRBV6-3 and TRBJ1-5; perhaps TRBD1 as D (5 bases). The V end was cut by 8 bases, the J end by 6 bases, with 20 bases between. The germline V gene has CDR1 MNHEY and CDR2 SVGEGT. The CDR3 extends over 15 amino acids.

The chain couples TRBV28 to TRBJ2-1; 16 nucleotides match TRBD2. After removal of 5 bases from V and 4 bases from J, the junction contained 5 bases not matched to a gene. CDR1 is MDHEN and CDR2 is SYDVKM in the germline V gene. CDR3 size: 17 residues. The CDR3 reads CASSGTSGRALYNEQFF. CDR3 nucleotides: TGTGCCAGCAGTGGGACTAGCGGGAGGGCGTTGTACAATGAGCAGTTCTTC. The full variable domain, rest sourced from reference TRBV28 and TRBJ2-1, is DVKVTQSSRYLVKRTGEKVFLECVQDMDHENMFWYRQDPGLGLRLIYFSYDVKMKEKGDIPEGYSVSREKKERFSLILESASTNQTSMYLCASSGTSGRALYNEQFFGPGTRLTVL.

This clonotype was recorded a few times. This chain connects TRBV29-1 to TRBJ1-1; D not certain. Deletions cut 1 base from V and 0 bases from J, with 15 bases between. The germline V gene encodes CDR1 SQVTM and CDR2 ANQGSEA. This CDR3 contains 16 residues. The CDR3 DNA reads TGCAGCGTTGAAGGGGTTTGGGATCCAATGAACACTGAAGCTTTCTTT. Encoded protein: CSVEGVWDPMNTEAFF.

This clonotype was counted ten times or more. Here the CDR3 DNA reads TGCAGCGTTGACAAGGACAGTGGGGCCAACGTCCTGACTTTC. Its protein product is CSVDKDSGANVLTF. The chain links TRBV29-1 to TRBJ2-6; a possible D gene is TRBD1 (6 bases). CDR1 is SQVTM and CDR2 is ANQGSEA in the germline V gene. The CDR3 totals 14 residues. The V end was cut by 3 bases, the J end by 3 bases, with 9 bases between.

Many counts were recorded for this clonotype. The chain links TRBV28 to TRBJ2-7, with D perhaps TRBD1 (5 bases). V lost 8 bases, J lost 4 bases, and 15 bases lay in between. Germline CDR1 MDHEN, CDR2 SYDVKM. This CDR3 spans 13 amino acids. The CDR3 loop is CASVHGQGYEQYF. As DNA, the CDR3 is TGTGCCAGCGTTCACGGCCAGGGATACGAGCAGTACTTC.

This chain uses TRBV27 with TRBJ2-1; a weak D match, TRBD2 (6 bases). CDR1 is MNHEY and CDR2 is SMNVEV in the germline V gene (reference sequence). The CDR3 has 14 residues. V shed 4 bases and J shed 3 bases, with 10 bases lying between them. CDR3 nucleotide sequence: TGTGCCAGCAGTTACGGAGGGTACTACAATGAGCAGTTCTTC. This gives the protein CASSYGGYYNEQFF.

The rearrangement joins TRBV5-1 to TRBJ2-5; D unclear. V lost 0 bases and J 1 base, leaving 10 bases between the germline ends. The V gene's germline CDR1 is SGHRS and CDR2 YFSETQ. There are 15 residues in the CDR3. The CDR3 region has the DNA TGCGCCAGCAGCTTGGAAAACAGAGTCCAAGAGACCCAGTACTTC. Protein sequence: CASSLENRVQETQYF.

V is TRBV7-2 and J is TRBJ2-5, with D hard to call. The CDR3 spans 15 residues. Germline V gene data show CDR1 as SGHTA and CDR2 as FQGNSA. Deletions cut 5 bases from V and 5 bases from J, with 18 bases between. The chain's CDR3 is CASSENRASWETQYF. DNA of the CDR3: TGTGCCAGCAGCGAGAATAGGGCCTCTTGGGAGACCCAGTACTTC.

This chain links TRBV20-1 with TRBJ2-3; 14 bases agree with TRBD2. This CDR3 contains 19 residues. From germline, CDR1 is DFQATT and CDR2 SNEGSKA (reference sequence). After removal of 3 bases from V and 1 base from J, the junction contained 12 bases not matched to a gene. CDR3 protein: CSASSGLAGVGRGTDTQYF. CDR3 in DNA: TGCAGTGCTAGTTCGGGACTAGCGGGAGTAGGAAGGGGCACAGATACGCAGTATTTT.

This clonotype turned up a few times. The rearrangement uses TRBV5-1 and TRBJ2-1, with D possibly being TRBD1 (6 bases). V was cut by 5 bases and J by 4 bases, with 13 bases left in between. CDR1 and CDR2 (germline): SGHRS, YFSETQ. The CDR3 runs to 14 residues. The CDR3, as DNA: TGCGCCAGCAGTTTACAGGGTCGTTACAATGAGCAGTTCTTC. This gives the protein CASSLQGRYNEQFF.

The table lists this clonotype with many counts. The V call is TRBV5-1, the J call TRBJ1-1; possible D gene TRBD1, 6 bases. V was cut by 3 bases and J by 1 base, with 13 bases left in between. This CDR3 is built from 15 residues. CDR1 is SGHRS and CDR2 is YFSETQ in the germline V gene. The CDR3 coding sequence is TGCGCCAGCAGCTACTTAGGAGGGGGGAACACTGAAGCTTTCTTT. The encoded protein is CASSYLGGGNTEAFF.

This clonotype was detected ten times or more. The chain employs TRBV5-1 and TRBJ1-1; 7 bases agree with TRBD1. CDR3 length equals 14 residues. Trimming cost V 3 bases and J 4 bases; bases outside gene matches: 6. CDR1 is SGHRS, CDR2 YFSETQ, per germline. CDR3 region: CASSSNRDSTEAFF. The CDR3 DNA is TGCGCCAGCAGCTCGAACCGGGACAGCACTGAAGCTTTCTTT.

This CDR3 reads CASSQDMGALSYGYTF. Here the CDR3 DNA reads TGCGCCAGCAGCCAAGATATGGGGGCGCTTAGCTATGGCTACACCTTC. The V and J genes are TRBV4-1 and TRBJ1-2; possible D gene TRBD1, 6 bases. There are 16 residues in the CDR3. Trimming removed 0 bases from V and 4 bases from J, with 15 bases in between. Germline V gene data show CDR1 as MGHRA and CDR2 as YSYEKL.